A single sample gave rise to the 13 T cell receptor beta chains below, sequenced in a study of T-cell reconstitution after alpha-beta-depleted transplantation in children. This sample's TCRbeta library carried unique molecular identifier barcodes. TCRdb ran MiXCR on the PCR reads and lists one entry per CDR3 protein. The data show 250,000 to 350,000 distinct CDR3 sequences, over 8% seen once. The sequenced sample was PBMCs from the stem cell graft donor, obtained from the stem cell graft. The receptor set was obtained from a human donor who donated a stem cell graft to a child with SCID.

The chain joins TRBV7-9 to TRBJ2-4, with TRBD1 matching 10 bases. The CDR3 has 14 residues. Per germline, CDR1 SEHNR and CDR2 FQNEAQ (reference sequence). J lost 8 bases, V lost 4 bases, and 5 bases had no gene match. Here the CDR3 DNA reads TGTGCCAGCAGCTCACCGGACAGGGGGGACATTCAGTACTTC. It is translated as CASSSPDRGDIQYF.

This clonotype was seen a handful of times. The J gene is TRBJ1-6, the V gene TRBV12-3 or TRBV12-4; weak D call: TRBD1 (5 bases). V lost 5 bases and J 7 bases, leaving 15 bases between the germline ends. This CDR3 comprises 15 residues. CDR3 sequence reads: CASSLTPGGNSPLHF. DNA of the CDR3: TGTGCCAGCAGTCTAACCCCGGGGGGAAATTCACCCCTCCACTTT.

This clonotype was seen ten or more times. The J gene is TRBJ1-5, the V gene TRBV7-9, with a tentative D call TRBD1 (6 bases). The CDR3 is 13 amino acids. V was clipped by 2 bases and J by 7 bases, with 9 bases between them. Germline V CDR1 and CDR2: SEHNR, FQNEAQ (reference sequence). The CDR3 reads CASSLWGAQPQHF. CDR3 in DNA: TGTGCCAGCAGCTTATGGGGGGCGCAGCCCCAGCATTTT.

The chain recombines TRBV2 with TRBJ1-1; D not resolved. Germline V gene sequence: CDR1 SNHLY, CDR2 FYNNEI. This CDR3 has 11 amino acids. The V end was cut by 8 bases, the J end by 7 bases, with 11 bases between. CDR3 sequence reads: CASGRDGEAFF. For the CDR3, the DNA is TGTGCCAGCGGCCGTGACGGTGAAGCTTTCTTT.

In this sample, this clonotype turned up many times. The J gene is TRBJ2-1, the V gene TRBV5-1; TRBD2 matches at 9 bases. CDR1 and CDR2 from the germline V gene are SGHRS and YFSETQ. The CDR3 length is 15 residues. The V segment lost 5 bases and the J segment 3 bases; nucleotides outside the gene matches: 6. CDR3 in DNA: TGCGCCAGCAGTTCCGGGACTAGCAGCTACAATGAGCAGTTCTTC. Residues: CASSSGTSSYNEQFF.

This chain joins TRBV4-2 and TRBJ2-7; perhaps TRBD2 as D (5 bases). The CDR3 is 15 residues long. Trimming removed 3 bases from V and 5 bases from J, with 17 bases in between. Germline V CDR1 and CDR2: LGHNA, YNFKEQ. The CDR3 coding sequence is TGTGCCAGCAGCCACCCTACCGAGGGTCAACACGAGCAGTACTTC. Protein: CASSHPTEGQHEQYF.

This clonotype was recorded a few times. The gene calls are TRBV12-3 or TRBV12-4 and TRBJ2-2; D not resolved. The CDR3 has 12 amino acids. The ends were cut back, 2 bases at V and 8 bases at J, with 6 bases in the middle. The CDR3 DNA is TGTGCCAGCAGTTTAAAGCCTGGGGAGCTGTTTTTT. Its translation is CASSLKPGELFF.

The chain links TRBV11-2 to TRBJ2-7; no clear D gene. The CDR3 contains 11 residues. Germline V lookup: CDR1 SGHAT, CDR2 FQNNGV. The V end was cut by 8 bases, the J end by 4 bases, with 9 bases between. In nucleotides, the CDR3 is TGTGCCAGCGGCCTTACTTACGAGCAGTACTTC. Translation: CASGLTYEQYF.

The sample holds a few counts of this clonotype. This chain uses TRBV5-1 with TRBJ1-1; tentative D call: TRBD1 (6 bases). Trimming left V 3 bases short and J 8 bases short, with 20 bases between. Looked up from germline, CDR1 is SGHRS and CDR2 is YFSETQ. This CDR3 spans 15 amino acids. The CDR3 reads CASSSTGTKGSEAFF. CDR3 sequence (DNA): TGCGCCAGCAGCTCAACCGGGACAAAGGGCTCCGAAGCTTTCTTT.

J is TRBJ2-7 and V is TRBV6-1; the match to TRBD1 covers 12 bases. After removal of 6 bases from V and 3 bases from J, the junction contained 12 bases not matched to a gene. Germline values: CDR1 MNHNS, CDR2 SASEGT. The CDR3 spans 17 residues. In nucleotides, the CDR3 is TGTGCCAGCAGCTTGAATCGCAGGGACAGGGGGCTCTACGAGCAGTACTTC. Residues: CASSLNRRDRGLYEQYF.

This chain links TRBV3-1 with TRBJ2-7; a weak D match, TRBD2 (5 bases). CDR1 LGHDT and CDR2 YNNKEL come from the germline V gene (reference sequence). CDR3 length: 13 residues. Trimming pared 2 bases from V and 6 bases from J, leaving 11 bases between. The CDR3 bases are TGTGCCAGCAGCCAATCCGGAGGCTCCGAGCAGTACTTC. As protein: CASSQSGGSEQYF.

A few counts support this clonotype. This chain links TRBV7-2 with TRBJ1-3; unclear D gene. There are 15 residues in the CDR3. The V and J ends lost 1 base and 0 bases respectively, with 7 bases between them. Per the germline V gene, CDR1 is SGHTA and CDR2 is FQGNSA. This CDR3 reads CASSLVGYSGNTIYF. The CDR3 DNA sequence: TGTGCCAGCAGCTTAGTCGGTTACTCTGGAAACACCATATATTTT.

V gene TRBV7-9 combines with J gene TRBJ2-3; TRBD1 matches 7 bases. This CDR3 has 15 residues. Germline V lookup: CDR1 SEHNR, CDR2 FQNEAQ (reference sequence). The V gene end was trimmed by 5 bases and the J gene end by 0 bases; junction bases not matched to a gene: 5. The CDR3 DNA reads TGTGCCAGCAGCACCCCGACAGGGAGCACAGATACGCAGTATTTT. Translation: CASSTPTGSTDTQYF.